These 10 T cell receptor beta chains share one sample of origin, sequenced in a study of cytomegalovirus exposure and HLA in healthy donors (dated by TCRdb to the late 2010s). The library relied on the immunoSEQ multiplex PCR assay. For the multiplex PCR, a mixture combining 60 forward primers for TCR Vbeta segments and 13 reverse primers for TCR Jbeta segments was used. In TCRdb, the immuneACCESS table is reduced to in-frame sequences with V and J assigned. These tables do not hold every clone; where another copy was compared, an unresolved V gene accounts for under half, and the others remain unexplained. The sample has some 100,000 clones on record, about 76% of them singletons. The ten biggest clones cover around 10% of the sample. The sequenced sample was PBMCs. These receptors came from a woman aged 35 to 49 in good health and CMV-seropositive.

The CDR3, as DNA: TGTGCCAGTAGGATGGGGGGTAACTATGGCTACACCTTC. Protein: CASRMGGNYGYTF. V and J are TRBV19 and TRBJ1-2; the D gene is possibly TRBD1 (5 bases). Germline assignment: CDR1 LNHDA and CDR2 SQIVND (reference sequence). The CDR3 contains 13 residues. Trimming pared 6 bases from V and 1 base from J, leaving 9 bases between.

J is TRBJ1-2 and V is TRBV7-6; D might be TRBD1 (6 bases). The length of the CDR3 is 14 residues. Germline CDR1 reads SGHVS; CDR2 reads FNYEAQ. The V gene lost 8 bases and the J gene lost 4 bases, with 17 bases spanning the gap. The CDR3, as DNA: TGTGCCAGCTCAAGGACAGAAACTTTCTATGGCTACACCTTC. Translating gives CASSRTETFYGYTF.

CDR3 region: CASSLLGLNTGELFF. The CDR3 DNA reads as TGCGCCAGCAGCCTTCTCGGACTAAACACCGGGGAGCTGTTTTTT. The chain is built from TRBV4-1 and TRBJ2-2, with TRBD2 as a possible D gene (6 bases). V was shortened by 4 bases and J by 2 bases, with 11 bases between the two germline ends. Germline CDR1 MGHRA, CDR2 YSYEKL. The CDR3 is made up of 15 amino acids.

This clone appeared once. The V call is TRBV6-1, the J call TRBJ1-1; the match to TRBD1 covers 7 bases. CDR3 size: 14 residues. Germline CDR1 MNHNS, CDR2 SASEGT. V lost 6 bases to trimming and J lost 0 bases; unmatched junction nucleotides: 4. CDR3 nucleotide sequence: TGTGCCAGCAGGGGACAGACCATGAACACTGAAGCTTTCTTT. Its translation: CASRGQTMNTEAFF.

The J gene is TRBJ1-2, the V gene TRBV18, with 7 nucleotides matching TRBD1. CDR3 length: 15 amino acids. Trimming cost V 4 bases and J 5 bases; bases outside gene matches: 10. In germline, CDR1 is KGHSH, CDR2 LQKENI. The CDR3 DNA is TGTGCCAGCTCACGAGAGACAGGGTCTGGGTATGGCTACACCTTC. The encoded protein is CASSRETGSGYGYTF.

The chain couples TRBV11-2 to TRBJ1-2; 8 nucleotides align to TRBD1. Germline V CDR1 and CDR2: SGHAT, FQNNGV. CDR3 size: 14 residues. With V trimmed by 1 base and J by 8 bases, 6 bases remained unmatched. This CDR3 reads CASSLGQGAAGYTF. DNA of the CDR3: TGTGCCAGCAGCTTAGGCCAGGGGGCGGCGGGCTACACCTTC.

V usage is TRBV19 and J usage is TRBJ2-7; D unclear. V was trimmed by 6 bases and J by 3 bases, leaving 15 bases between them. Germline-derived CDR1 and CDR2 are LNHDA and SQIVND (reference sequence). The CDR3 has 14 residues. The chain's CDR3 is CASSPGAVSYEQYF. CDR3 nucleotide sequence: TGTGCCAGTAGCCCCGGAGCAGTAAGCTACGAGCAGTACTTC.

This clone was found once. This sample includes further DNA sequences coding for the same CDR3. The V call is TRBV5-4, the J call TRBJ2-5; 9 bases agree with TRBD1. The V gene's germline CDR1 is SGHNT and CDR2 YYREEE (reference sequence). The V gene end was trimmed by 2 bases and the J gene end by 5 bases; junction bases not matched to a gene: 4. The CDR3 contains 14 residues. This CDR3 is CASSLQGAGETQYF. In nucleotides, the CDR3 is TGTGCCAGCAGCTTACAGGGGGCGGGGGAGACCCAGTACTTC.

The V call is TRBV30, the J call TRBJ2-3; 12 bases match TRBD1. In germline, CDR1 is GTSNPN, CDR2 SVGIG (reference sequence). Trimming cost V 3 bases and J 8 bases; bases outside gene matches: 6. CDR3 length: 14 amino acids. The CDR3 DNA reads TGTGCCTGGAGGGGACAGGGGGCGGGTGGTACGCAGTATTTT. Translated, it gives CAWRGQGAGGTQYF.

The V gene is TRBV5-1, the J gene TRBJ1-1; 10 positions match TRBD1. Germline V gives CDR1 SGHRS, CDR2 YFSETQ. The CDR3 loop spans 18 amino acids. V shed 4 bases and J 3 bases; nucleotides not matched to a gene: 15. In DNA, the CDR3 is TGCGCCAGCAGCCAGGGGACAGGGGCGACCCCAGCGGACACTGAAGCTTTCTTT. Encoded protein: CASSQGTGATPADTEAFF.